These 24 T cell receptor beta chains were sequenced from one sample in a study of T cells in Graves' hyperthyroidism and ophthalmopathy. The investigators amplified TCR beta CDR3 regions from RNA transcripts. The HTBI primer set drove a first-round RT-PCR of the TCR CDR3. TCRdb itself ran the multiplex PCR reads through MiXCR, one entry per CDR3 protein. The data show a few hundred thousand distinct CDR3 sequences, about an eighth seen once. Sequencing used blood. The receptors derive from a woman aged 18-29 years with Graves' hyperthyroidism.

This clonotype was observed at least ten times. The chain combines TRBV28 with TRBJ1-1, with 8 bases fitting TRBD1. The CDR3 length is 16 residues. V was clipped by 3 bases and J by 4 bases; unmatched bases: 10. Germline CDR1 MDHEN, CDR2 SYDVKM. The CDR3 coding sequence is TGTGCCAGCAGTTTCCCACTTCATACAGGGGGCACTGAAGCTTTCTTT. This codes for CASSFPLHTGGTEAFF.

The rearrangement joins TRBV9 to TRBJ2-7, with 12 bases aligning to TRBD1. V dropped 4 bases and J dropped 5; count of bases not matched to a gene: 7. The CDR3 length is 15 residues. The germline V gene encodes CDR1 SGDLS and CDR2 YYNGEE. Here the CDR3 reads CASSPSGQGADEQYF. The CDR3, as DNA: TGTGCCAGCAGCCCGTCGGGACAGGGGGCGGACGAGCAGTACTTC.

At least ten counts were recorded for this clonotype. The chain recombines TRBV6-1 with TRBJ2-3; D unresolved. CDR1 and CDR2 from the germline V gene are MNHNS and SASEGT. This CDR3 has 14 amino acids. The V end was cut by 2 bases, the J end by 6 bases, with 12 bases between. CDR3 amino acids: CASSESRHSDTQYF. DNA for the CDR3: TGTGCCAGCAGTGAATCTAGACATTCGGATACGCAGTATTTT.

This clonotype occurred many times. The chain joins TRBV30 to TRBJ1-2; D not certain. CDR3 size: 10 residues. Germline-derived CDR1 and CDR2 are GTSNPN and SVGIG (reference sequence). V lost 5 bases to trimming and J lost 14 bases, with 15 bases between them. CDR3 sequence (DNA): TGTGCCTGGGGCGGCCGTGGGGAGACCTTC. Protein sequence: CAWGGRGETF.

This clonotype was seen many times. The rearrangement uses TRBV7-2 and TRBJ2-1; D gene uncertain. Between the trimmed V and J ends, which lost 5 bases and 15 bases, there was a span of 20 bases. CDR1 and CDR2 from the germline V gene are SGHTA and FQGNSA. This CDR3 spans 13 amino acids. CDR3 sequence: CASSRDGGDTLFF. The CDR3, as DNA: TGTGCCAGCAGCCGCGACGGTGGCGACACGCTGTTCTTC.

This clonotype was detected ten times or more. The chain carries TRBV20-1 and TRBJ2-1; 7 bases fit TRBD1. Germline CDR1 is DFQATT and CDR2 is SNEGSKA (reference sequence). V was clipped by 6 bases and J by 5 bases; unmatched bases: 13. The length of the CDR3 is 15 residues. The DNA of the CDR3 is TGCAGTGCCCAACCGACAGGGATCTTCAACAATGAGCAGTTCTTC. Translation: CSAQPTGIFNNEQFF.

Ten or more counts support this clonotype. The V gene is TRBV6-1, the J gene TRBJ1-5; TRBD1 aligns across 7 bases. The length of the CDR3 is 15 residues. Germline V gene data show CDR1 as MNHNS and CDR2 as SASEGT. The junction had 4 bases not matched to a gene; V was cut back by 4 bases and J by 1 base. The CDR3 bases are TGTGCCAGCAGTGTCAGGGGGGTGAGCAATCAGCCCCAGCATTTT. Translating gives CASSVRGVSNQPQHF.

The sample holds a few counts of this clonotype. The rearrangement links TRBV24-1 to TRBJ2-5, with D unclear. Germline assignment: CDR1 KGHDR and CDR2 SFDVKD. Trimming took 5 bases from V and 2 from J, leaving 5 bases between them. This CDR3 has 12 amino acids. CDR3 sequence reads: CATSGYQETQYF. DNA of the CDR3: TGTGCCACCAGTGGATATCAAGAGACCCAGTACTTC.

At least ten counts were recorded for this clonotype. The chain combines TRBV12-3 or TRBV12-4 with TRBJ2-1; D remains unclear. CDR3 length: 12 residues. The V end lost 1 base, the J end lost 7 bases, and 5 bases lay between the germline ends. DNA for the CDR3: TGTGCCAGCAGTTTAGTGGATAATGAGCAGTTCTTC. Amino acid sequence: CASSLVDNEQFF.

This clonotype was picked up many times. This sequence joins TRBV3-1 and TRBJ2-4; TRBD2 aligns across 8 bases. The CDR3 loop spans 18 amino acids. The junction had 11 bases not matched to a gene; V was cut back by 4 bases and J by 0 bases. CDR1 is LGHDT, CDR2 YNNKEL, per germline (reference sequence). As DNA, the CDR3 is TGTGCCAGCAGCCCGGTAATCGGTCTAGCGGGAGCCAAAAACATTCAGTACTTC. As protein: CASSPVIGLAGAKNIQYF. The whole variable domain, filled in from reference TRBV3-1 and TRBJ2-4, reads DTAVSQTPKYLVTQMGNDKSIKCEQNLGHDTMYWYKQDSKKFLKIMFSYNNKELIINETVPNRFSPKSPDKAHLNLHINSLELGDSAVYFCASSPVIGLAGAKNIQYFGAGTRLSVL.

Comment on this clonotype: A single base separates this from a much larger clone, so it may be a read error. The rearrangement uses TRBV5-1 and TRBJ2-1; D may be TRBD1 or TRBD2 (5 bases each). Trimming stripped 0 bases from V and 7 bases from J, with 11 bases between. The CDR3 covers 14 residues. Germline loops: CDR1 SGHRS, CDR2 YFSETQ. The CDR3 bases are TGCGCCAGCAGCTTGGTGGGGGATGAGAATGAGCAGTTCTTC. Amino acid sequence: CASSLVGDENEQFF.

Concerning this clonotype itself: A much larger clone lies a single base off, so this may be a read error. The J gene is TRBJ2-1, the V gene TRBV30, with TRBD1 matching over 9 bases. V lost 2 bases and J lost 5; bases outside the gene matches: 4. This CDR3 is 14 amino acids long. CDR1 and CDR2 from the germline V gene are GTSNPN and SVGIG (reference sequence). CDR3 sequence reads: CAWSRGQGDNEQFF. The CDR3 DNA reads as TGTGCCTGGAGTAGGGGACAGGGCGACAATGAGCAGTTCTTC.

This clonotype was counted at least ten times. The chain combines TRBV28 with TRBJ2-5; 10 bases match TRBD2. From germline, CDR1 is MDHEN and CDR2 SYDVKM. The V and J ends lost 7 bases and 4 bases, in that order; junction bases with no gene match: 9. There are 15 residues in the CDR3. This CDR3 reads CASTLGTSDTETQYF. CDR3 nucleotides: TGTGCCAGCACCCTAGGGACTAGCGATACAGAGACCCAGTACTTC.

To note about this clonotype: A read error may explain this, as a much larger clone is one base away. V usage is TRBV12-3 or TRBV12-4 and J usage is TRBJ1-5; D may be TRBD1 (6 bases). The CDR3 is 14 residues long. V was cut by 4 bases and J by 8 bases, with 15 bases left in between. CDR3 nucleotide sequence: TGTGCCAGCAGTTATCAGGGGAGGAGGGAGCCCCAGCATTTT. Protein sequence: CASSYQGRREPQHF.

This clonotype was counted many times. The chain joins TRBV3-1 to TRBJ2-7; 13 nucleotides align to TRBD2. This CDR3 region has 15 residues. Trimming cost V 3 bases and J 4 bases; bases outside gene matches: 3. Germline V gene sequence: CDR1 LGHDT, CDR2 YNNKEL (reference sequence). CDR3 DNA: TGTGCCAGCAGCCAGGGACTAGCGGGAATATACGAGCAGTACTTC. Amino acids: CASSQGLAGIYEQYF.

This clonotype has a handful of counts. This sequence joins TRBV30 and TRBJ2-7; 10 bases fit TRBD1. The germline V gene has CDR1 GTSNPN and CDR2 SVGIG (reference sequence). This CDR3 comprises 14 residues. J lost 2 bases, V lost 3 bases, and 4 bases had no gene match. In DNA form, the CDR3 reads TGTGCCTGGAGCCCCGGGACAGGGGCCTACGAGCAGTACTTC. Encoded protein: CAWSPGTGAYEQYF.

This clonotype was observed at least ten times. Here the CDR3 DNA reads TGTGCCAGCAGTGAAGATTCAAACAGGGTCTCCTACGAGCAGTACTTC. The encoded protein is CASSEDSNRVSYEQYF. V is TRBV6-1 and J is TRBJ2-7, with D perhaps matching TRBD1 (6 bases). Germline V gene data show CDR1 as MNHNS and CDR2 as SASEGT. Between the trimmed V and J ends, which lost 1 base and 0 bases, there was a span of 13 bases. The CDR3 is 16 amino acids.

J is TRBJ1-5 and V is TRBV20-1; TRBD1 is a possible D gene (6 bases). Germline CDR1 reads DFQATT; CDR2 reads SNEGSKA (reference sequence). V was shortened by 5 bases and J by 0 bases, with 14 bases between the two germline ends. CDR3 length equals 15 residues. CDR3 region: CSAYREGYSNQPQHF. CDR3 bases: TGCAGTGCTTACAGGGAGGGGTATAGCAATCAGCCCCAGCATTTT.

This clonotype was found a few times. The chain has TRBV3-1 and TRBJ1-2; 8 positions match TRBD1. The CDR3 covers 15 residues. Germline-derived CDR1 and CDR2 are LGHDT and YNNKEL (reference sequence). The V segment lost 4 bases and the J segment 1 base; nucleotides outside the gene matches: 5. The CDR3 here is CASSRGQGINYGYTF. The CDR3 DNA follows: TGTGCCAGCAGCCGCGGACAGGGTATTAACTATGGCTACACCTTC.

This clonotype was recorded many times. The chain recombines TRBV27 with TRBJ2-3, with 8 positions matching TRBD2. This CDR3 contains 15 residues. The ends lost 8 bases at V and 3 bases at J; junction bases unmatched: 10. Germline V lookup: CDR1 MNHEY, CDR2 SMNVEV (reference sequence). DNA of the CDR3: TGTGCCAGCGCACCCGGGGGGGTGGGGACAGATACGCAGTATTTT. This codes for CASAPGGVGTDTQYF.

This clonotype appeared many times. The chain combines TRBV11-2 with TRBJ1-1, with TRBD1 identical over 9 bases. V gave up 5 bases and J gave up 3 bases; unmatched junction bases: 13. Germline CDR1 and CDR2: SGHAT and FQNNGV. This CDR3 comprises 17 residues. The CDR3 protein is CASSLGTGSPLDTEAFF. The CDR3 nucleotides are TGTGCCAGCAGCCTCGGGACAGGGAGTCCCCTGGACACTGAAGCTTTCTTT.

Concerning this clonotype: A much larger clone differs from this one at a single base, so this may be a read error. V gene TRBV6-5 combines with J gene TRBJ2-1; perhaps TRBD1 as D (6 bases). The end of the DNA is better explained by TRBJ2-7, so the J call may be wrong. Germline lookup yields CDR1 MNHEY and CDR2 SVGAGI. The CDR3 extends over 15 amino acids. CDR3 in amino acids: CASSYSSSGGNEQYF. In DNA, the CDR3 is TGTGCCAGCAGTTACTCCTCCAGTGGGGGCAATGAGCAGTACTTC.

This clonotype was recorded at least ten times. CDR3 DNA: TGTGCCAGCAGTAACGGACAGGGCGGTTCACCCCTCCACTTT. Protein product: CASSNGQGGSPLHF. The V and J genes are TRBV6-5 and TRBJ1-6; 8 nucleotides align to TRBD1. V gave up 5 bases and J gave up 9 bases; unmatched junction bases: 6. The CDR3 totals 14 residues. In germline, CDR1 is MNHEY, CDR2 SVGAGI.

In nucleotides, the CDR3 is TGCAGTCTACGGCAGCCGAGCTCCTACGAGCAGTACTTC. Protein sequence: CSLRQPSSYEQYF. V and J are TRBV20-1 and TRBJ2-7; no clear D gene. CDR1 is DFQATT and CDR2 is SNEGSKA in the germline V gene (reference sequence). The CDR3 loop spans 13 amino acids. The V end lost 8 bases, the J end lost 0 bases, and 14 bases lay between the germline ends.